This TCR beta chain stems from a study of blood T cell repertoires in COVID-19. Overall study: Both acute and convalescent COVID-19 samples were obtained from the United States, Italy and Spain. PBMCs, B-cell-depleted T cells, or T cells were the source of the cDNA or gDNA that made up the material.

Per the original methods: Reference gene primer amplification yielded estimated nucleated cell counts. Clones were read by immunoSEQ multiplex PCR, and TCRdb kept only the in-frame ones, dropping some. That table is the source of V, J and clone size, and D and trimming were worked out from the DNA. The repertoire holds about 110,000 clones, with 81% as singletons. CDR1 MRHNA and CDR2 SNTAGT come from the germline V gene. The CDR3 contains 14 residues. The J segment lost 4 bases and the V segment lost 3 bases, leaving 4 bases of the junction unmatched. Material: peripheral blood. The source is an elderly man with acute or convalescent COVID-19. The chain uses TRBV6-4 and TRBJ2-7, with 9 bases matching TRBD2. CDR3 loop: CASSEGSGSYEQYF. The CDR3 bases are TGTGCCAGCAGTGAAGGTAGCGGGAGTTACGAGCAGTACTTC.